A selection of T cell receptor beta chains follows, all from one sample in a study of Tregs in tolerant kidney transplant recipients. Clones were read by immunoSEQ multiplex PCR, and TCRdb kept only the in-frame ones, dropping some. The sample yields approximately 90,000 clones, approximately 94% seen once. The sample here was CD4+ T cells from blood (PBMCs), taken 12 months after the transplant. All receptors come from a human patient who received a combined kidney and bone marrow transplant. A share of the T cells may be of graft donor origin. Each CDR3 is given with its conserved first and last residue. A D gene is named only where the DNA matches it firmly. Where a row states a size, it is once, few, many or the class of an expanded clone; other rows omit it.

clone_size d_call j_call v_call cdr3_length cdr3_nt cdr3_aa
- TRBD1 TRBJ1-1 TRBV5-4 12 TGTGCCAGCATGAATTCGGGACAGGAAGCTTTCTTT CASMNSGQEAFF
- - TRBJ2-1 TRBV11-2 12 TGTGCCAGCACGACAGGTAGTAGTGAGCAGTTCTTC CASTTGSSEQFF
- TRBD1 TRBJ2-1 TRBV29-1 13 TGCAGCGTAGGGACAGGGCCTTTTAGTGAGCAGTTCTTC CSVGTGPFSEQFF
- TRBD2 TRBJ2-2 TRBV30 17 TGTGCCTGGAGTGTCGGGCGGCTAGCGGGCCCTACCGGGGAGCTGTTTTTT CAWSVGRLAGPTGELFF
- - TRBJ2-6 TRBV7-8 16 TGTGCCAGCAGGAGACCGGGGGGCGCTGGGGCCAACGTCCTGACTTTC CASRRPGGAGANVLTF
- - TRBJ1-1 TRBV21-1 20 TGTGCCAGCAGCTCTAACATCACCGGGACAGGAGAAGGTACGAACACTGAAGCTTTCTTT CASSSNITGTGEGTNTEAFF
- TRBD2 TRBJ2-7 TRBV27 14 TGTGCCAGCAGGCGATCTATGGGGGAGGGCGAGCAGTACTTC CASRRSMGEGEQYF
- TRBD2 TRBJ2-7 TRBV5-6 14 TGTGCCAGCAGCTTCGGGCGGGGGGCCTACGAGCAGTACTTC CASSFGRGAYEQYF
- - TRBJ1-3 TRBV5-1 15 TGCGCCAGCAGCTTGGAGCCCTCCCTTGGAAACACCATATATTTT CASSLEPSLGNTIYF
- TRBD2 TRBJ2-1 TRBV6-6 15 TGTGCCAGCAGTTACCCGATCGGGAGGGCCGATGAGCAGTTCTTC CASSYPIGRADEQFF
- TRBD2 TRBJ2-5 TRBV9 15 TGTGCCAGCAGCAGCAGATCTAGCGGGAGAGAGACCCAGTACTTC CASSSRSSGRETQYF
- TRBD2 TRBJ2-1 TRBV12-5 15 TGTGCTAGTGGTTTGGGACTAGCAGTCTACAATGAGCAGTTCTTC CASGLGLAVYNEQFF
- - TRBJ2-1 TRBV7-2 16 TGTGCCAGCAGCGGGAGCGGGAAGGGGGTTAGAAATGAGCAGTTCTTC CASSGSGKGVRNEQFF
- TRBD2 TRBJ2-1 TRBV7-2 16 TGTGCCAGCAGAGTTAGCGGGACTAGCGGGGGGAATGAGCAGTTCTTC CASRVSGTSGGNEQFF
- TRBD1 TRBJ2-5 TRBV7-3 14 TGTGCCAGCAGCTGGACAGGGAAGGATGAGACCCAGTACTTC CASSWTGKDETQYF
- TRBD1 TRBJ2-2 TRBV18 17 TGTGCCAGCTCACTAAACAAAGCACAGGGGGACACCGGGGAGCTGTTTTTT CASSLNKAQGDTGELFF
- - TRBJ1-2 TRBV19 12 TGTGCCAGTAGTAACAGGAACTATGGCTACACCTTC CASSNRNYGYTF
- - TRBJ2-5 TRBV11-3 13 TGTGCCAGCAGCTCTGGACTCTCGGAGACCCAGTACTTC CASSSGLSETQYF
- - TRBJ1-2 TRBV7-8 16 TGTGCCAGCAGCTTACGCCCAATCGGGGTTAACTATGGCTACACCTTC CASSLRPIGVNYGYTF
- - TRBJ1-2 TRBV11-2 13 TGTGCCAGCAGCCCCCCCAGGCGGGATGGCTACACCTTC CASSPPRRDGYTF
- - TRBJ1-1 TRBV28 14 TGTGCCAGCACCCCTATTGGGCCTAACACTGAAGCTTTCTTT CASTPIGPNTEAFF
- - TRBJ2-2 TRBV7-6 15 TGTGCCAGCAGCCCCCAGGGGCACACCACCGGGGAGCTGTTTTTT CASSPQGHTTGELFF
- - TRBJ2-2 TRBV7-2 14 TGTGCCAGCAGCTTAGCAATTGAGGCCGGGGAGCTGTTTTTT CASSLAIEAGELFF
- - TRBJ2-7 TRBV19 14 TGTGCCAGTAGTATGGCCCTGGACACCTACGAGCAGTACTTC CASSMALDTYEQYF
few TRBD1 TRBJ2-5 TRBV11-3 15 TGTGCCAGCAGCTTAGGACTGACAGGGCAGGAGACCCAGTACTTC CASSLGLTGQETQYF
- TRBD1 TRBJ1-2 TRBV4-3 15 TGCGCCAGCAGCCAGCGACAGGGGGGAATCTATGGCTACCCCTTC CASSQRQGGIYGYPF
- TRBD1 TRBJ2-7 TRBV5-4 14 TGTGCCAGCAGCTTGGAGGCAGGGGGCTACGAGCAGTACTTC CASSLEAGGYEQYF
- - TRBJ1-5 TRBV7-9 12 TGTGCCAGCAGCCGGGAGCGGCAGCCCCAGCATTTT CASSRERQPQHF
- TRBD1 TRBJ1-5 TRBV10-3 13 TGTGCCATAGGACAGGGTGATAATCAGCCCCAGCATTTT CAIGQGDNQPQHF
- TRBD1 TRBJ2-3 TRBV5-4 16 TGTGCCAGCAGCTTGGTAGCCCAGGGGGCCTCGTATACGCAGTATTTT CASSLVAQGASYTQYF
- - TRBJ2-7 TRBV6-1 13 TGTGCCAGCAGTGAACGCGGCCACTACGAGCAGTACTTC CASSERGHYEQYF
once - TRBJ2-5 TRBV6-5 13 TGTGCCAGCAGTTACTTGACTACGGGGGAGCAGTACTTC CASSYLTTGEQYF
- TRBD2 TRBJ2-5 TRBV7-7 16 TGTGCCAGCAGCACCGGACTAGCGGGCTACCAAGAGACCCAGTACTTC CASSTGLAGYQETQYF
- - TRBJ2-1 TRBV29-1 13 TGCAGCGTTGTCCGGGACTCCGGCAATGAGCAGTTCTTC CSVVRDSGNEQFF
- TRBD2 TRBJ2-1 TRBV11-1 16 TGTGCCAGCAGCTTACCGGGGGAGCGGGATTACAATGAGCAGTTCTTC CASSLPGERDYNEQFF
few - TRBJ2-5 TRBV5-4 14 TGTGCCAGCAGCTTTTCCGGGACACAAGAGACCCAGTACTTC CASSFSGTQETQYF
- TRBD2 TRBJ2-2 TRBV11-3 16 TGTGCCAGCAGCCCAATTACTAGCGGGAGTTCCGGGGAGCTGTTTTTT CASSPITSGSSGELFF
- TRBD1 TRBJ1-2 TRBV27 14 TGTGCCAGCAGTTCGGACAGGGGCGGGTATGGCTACACCTTC CASSSDRGGYGYTF
- - TRBJ2-7 TRBV30 14 TGTGCCTGGAGTGTTGCACACGGGGCCTACGAGCAGTACTTC CAWSVAHGAYEQYF
- TRBD2 TRBJ2-3 TRBV7-3 15 TGTGCCAGCAGCTTAACACTAGCGGGCACAGATACGCAGTATTTT CASSLTLAGTDTQYF
once TRBD1 TRBJ1-1 TRBV9 16 TGTGCCAGCAGCGTCGGGACAGGAGTTCCGAACACCGAAGCTTTCTTT CASSVGTGVPNTEAFF
- - TRBJ1-2 TRBV18 13 TGTGCCAGCTCACCACAGGGGAACTATGGCTACACCTTC CASSPQGNYGYTF
- - TRBJ1-6 TRBV7-2 16 TGTGCCAGCAGCCCTCGGGGGACCCTTCCGAATTCACCCCTCCACTTT CASSPRGTLPNSPLHF
- - TRBJ1-1 TRBV4-1 17 TGCGCCAGCAGCTTATACGGCGGGGGAGCCATGAACACTGAAGCTTTCTTT CASSLYGGGAMNTEAFF
once - TRBJ2-2 TRBV7-5 15 TGTGTCAGAAGGCGCGGGACAGGGGGCACCGGGGAGCTGTTTTTT CVRRRGTGGTGELFF
- TRBD2 TRBJ2-1 TRBV19 15 TGTGCCAGTACCCCACACGGCGGGGGGGCCATTGAGCAGTTCTTC CASTPHGGGAIEQFF
- - TRBJ2-5 TRBV21-1 18 TGTGCCAGCAGCAAAGCGCTAACCCCTAGCCCGTACCAAGAGACCCAGTACTTC CASSKALTPSPYQETQYF
- - TRBJ1-3 TRBV10-3 18 TGTGCCATCAGTGAGTCGGGATATACAGGGTTTGCTGGAAACACCATATATTTT CAISESGYTGFAGNTIYF
- - TRBJ1-5 TRBV5-8 15 TGTGCCAGCAGTAACAGGGTCCGCGGCAATCAGCCCCAGCATTTT CASSNRVRGNQPQHF
few - TRBJ1-3 TRBV18 15 TGTGCCAGCTCTACACCCGGAACAGCTGGAAACACCATATATTTT CASSTPGTAGNTIYF
- - TRBJ2-1 TRBV4-3 14 TGCGCCAGCAGCCAAGAAAGCGCCTACAATGAGCAGTTCTTC CASSQESAYNEQFF
- - TRBJ2-5 TRBV4-1 13 TGCGCCAGCAGCCAAGGGACACAAGAGACCCAGTACTTC CASSQGTQETQYF
- TRBD1 TRBJ1-5 TRBV7-8 14 TGTGCCAGCAGGGAAGACAGGGTTCAACAGCCCCAGCATTTT CASREDRVQQPQHF